This T cell receptor beta chain was identified during a study of cytomegalovirus exposure and HLA in healthy donors. J was trimmed by 4 bases and V by 7 bases; bases with no gene match: 4. The CDR3 has 13 residues. Germline-derived CDR1 and CDR2 are SNHLY and FYNNEI. Notes on this clone: The antigen remains unidentified.

Sequencing was performed with immunoSEQ multiplex PCR; in TCRdb, only in-frame clones are kept and a portion is missing. Counted here are about 140,000 clones, about 90% occurring once; the ten biggest clones make up around 8%. Regarding the study as a whole: Later, an analysis found that TCR clusters from the first cohort tended to co-occur in the 120 or so validation repertoires. According to reports, the classifier identified cytomegalovirus status with high specificity and sensitivity.

The V gene is TRBV2, the J gene TRBJ1-1; 9 nucleotides match TRBD1. The sequence derives from a woman between 18 and 29 years old in good health and CMV-seropositive. The sequenced sample was PBMCs. CDR3 sequence (DNA): TGTGCCAGCATCCCGGGACAGGGCACTGAAGCTTTCTTT. Encoded protein: CASIPGQGTEAFF. The complete variable domain, with remaining parts taken from reference TRBV2 and TRBJ1-1, reads EPEVTQTPSHQVTQMGQEVILRCVPISNHLYFYWYRQILGQKVEFLVSFYNNEISEKSEIFDDQFSVERPDGSNFTLKIRSTKLEDSAMYFCASIPGQGTEAFFGQGTRLTVV.